The sequence of this T cell receptor (beta chain) was determined in a study of tumor and adjacent non-tumor tissue in lung cancer. Looking at the study overall: Some 4.2 million productive TCRbeta reads were obtained per sample on average.

Concerning this clonotype: Its antigen is undetermined.

A modified ARM-PCR protocol with three rounds of nested PCR amplified TCRbeta. TCRdb redid the calling of the multiplex PCR reads with MiXCR, one entry per CDR3 protein. The data contain roughly 120,000 distinct CDR3 sequences, about 61% of them singletons. No cell sorting was done before RNA was extracted from the tissue. Distant lung tissue was collected more than 3 cm away from the tumor edge. The CDR3 loop spans 16 amino acids. Germline V gene data show CDR1 as SEHNR and CDR2 as FQNEAQ (reference sequence). V was pared by 5 bases and J by 2 bases, with 15 bases between. Study results and limitations: Patients with more diverse tumor TCRs had worse survival. Top 100 clones took a larger repertoire share in normal lung.

This TCR was sampled from a man between 60 and 70 years old with non-small cell lung cancer. The sample taken for sequencing was distant non-tumor lung tissue. The chain couples TRBV7-9 to TRBJ2-2; TRBD1 is a possible D gene (6 bases). The CDR3 reads CASSRGHGANTGELFF. The CDR3 nucleotides are TGTGCCAGCAGCAGGGGACATGGGGCTAACACCGGGGAGCTGTTTTTT.